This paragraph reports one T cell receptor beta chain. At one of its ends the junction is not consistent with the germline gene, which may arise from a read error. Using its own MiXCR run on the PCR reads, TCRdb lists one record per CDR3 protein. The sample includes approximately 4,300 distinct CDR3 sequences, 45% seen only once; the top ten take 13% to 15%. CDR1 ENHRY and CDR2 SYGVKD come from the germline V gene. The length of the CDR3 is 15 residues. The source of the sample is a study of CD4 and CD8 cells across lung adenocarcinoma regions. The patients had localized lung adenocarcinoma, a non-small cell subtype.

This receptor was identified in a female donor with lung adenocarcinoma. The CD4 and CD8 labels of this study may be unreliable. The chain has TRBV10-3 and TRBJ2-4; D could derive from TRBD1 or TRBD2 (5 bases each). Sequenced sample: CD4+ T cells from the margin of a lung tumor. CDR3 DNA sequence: TGTGGCCGCGTCTCGGGGCTGGGAGCCAAAAACATGCAGTACTTC. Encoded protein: CGRVSGLGAKNMQYF.